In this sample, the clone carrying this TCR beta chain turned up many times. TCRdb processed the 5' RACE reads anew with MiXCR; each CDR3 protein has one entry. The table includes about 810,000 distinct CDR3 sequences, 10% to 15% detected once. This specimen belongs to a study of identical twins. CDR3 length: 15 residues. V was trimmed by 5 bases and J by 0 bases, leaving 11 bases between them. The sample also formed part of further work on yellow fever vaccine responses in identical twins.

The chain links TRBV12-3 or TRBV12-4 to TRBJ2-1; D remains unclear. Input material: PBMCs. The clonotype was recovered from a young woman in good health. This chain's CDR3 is CASSEALSSYNEQFF. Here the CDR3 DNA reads TGTGCCAGCAGTGAAGCGCTTAGCTCCTACAATGAGCAGTTCTTC.